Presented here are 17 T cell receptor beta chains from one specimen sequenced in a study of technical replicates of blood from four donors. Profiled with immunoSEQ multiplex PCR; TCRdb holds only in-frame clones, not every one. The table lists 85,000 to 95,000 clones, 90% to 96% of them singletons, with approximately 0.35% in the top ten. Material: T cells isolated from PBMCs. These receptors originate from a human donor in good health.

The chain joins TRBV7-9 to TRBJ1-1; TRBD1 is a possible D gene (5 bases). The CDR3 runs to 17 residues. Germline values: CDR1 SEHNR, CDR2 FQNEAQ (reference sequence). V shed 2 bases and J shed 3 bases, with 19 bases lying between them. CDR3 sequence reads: CASSLSGTPLKDTEAFF. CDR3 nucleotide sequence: TGTGCCAGCAGCTTATCCGGGACTCCACTAAAGGACACTGAAGCTTTCTTT. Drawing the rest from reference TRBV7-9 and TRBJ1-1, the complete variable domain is DTGVSQNPRHKITKRGQNVTFRCDPISEHNRLYWYRQTLGQGPEFLTYFQNEAQLEKSRLLSDRFSAERPKGSFSTLEIQRTEQGDSAMYLCASSLSGTPLKDTEAFFGQGTRLTVV.

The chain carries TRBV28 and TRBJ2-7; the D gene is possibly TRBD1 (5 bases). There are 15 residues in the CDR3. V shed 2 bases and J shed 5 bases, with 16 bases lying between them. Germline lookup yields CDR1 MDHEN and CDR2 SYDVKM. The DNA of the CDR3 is TGTGCCAGCAGTTTAGGACGGGCAAGCAGGGACGAGCAGTACTTC. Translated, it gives CASSLGRASRDEQYF.

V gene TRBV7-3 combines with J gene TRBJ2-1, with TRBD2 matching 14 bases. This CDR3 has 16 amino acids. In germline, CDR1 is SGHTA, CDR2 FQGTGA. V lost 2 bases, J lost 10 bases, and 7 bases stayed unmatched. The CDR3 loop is CASSLSGTSGSGEQFF. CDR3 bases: TGTGCCAGCAGCTTATCCGGGACTAGCGGGAGTGGGGAGCAGTTCTTC.

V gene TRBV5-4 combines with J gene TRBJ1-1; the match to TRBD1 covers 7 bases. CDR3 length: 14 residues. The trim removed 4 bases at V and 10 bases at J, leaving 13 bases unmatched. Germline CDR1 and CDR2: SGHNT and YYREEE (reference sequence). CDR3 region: CASSVTGTDRGAFF. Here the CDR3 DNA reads TGTGCCAGCAGCGTGACCGGGACAGATCGTGGAGCTTTCTTT.

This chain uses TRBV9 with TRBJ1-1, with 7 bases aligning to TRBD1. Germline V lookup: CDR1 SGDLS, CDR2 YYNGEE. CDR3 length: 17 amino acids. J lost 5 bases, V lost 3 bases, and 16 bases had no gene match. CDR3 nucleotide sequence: TGTGCCAGCAGCGAATCAGGGGGAGGTTTGATGAGGACTGAAGCTTTCTTT. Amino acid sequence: CASSESGGGLMRTEAFF. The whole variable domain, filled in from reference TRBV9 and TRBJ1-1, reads DSGVTQTPKHLITATGQRVTLRCSPRSGDLSVYWYQQSLDQGLQFLIQYYNGEERAKGNILERFSAQQFPDLHSELNLSSLELGDSALYFCASSESGGGLMRTEAFFGQGTRLTVV.

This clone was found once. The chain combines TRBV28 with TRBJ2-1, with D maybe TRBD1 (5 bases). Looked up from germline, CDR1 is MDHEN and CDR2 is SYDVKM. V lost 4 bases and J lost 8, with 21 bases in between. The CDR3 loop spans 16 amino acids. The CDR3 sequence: CASSSTREIMLDEQFF. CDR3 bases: TGTGCCAGCAGTTCCACCAGGGAAATTATGTTAGATGAGCAGTTCTTC. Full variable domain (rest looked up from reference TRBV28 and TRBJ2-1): DVKVTQSSRYLVKRTGEKVFLECVQDMDHENMFWYRQDPGLGLRLIYFSYDVKMKEKGDIPEGYSVSREKKERFSLILESASTNQTSMYLCASSSTREIMLDEQFFGPGTRLTVL.

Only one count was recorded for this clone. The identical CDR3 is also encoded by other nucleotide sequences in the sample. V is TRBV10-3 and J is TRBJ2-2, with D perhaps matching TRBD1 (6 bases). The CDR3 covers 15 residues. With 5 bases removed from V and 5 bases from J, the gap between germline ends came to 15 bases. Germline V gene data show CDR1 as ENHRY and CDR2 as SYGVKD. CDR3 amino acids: CAISTGLRGTGELFF. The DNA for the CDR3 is TGTGCCATCAGTACAGGGCTCCGGGGAACCGGGGAGCTGTTTTTT.

The CDR3 loop reads CASSVDGGTGVGIAGAFF. The CDR3, as DNA: TGTGCCAGCAGCGTAGACGGGGGGACAGGGGTTGGGATCGCCGGAGCTTTCTTT. The rearrangement uses TRBV9 and TRBJ1-1, with 10 bases aligning to TRBD1. CDR1 and CDR2 (germline): SGDLS, YYNGEE. V lost 0 bases to trimming and J lost 10 bases; unmatched junction nucleotides: 18. The CDR3 totals 18 residues.

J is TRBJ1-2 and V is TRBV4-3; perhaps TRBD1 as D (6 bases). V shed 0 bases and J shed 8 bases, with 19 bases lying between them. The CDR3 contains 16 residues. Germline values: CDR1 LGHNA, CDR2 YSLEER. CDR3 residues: CASSQDVRGTYLGYTF. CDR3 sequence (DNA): TGCGCCAGCAGCCAAGATGTAAGGGGGACCTATCTCGGCTACACCTTC.

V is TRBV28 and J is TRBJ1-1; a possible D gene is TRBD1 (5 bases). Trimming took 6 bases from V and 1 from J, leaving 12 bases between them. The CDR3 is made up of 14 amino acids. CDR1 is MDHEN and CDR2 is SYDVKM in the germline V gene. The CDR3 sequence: CASRPITGNTEAFF. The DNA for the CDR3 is TGTGCCAGCAGACCTATAACAGGGAACACTGAAGCTTTCTTT.

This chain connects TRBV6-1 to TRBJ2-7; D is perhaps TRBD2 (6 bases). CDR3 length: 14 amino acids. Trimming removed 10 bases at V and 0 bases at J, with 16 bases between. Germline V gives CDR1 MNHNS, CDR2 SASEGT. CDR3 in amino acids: CATYHLAYSYEQYF. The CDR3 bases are TGTGCCACCTATCACCTAGCGTACTCCTACGAGCAGTACTTC.

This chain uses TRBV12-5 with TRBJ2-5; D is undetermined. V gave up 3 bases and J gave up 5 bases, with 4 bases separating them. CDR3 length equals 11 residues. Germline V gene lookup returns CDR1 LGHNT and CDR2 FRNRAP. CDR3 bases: TGTGCTAGTGGTTTTGAGGAGACCCAGTACTTC. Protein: CASGFEETQYF.

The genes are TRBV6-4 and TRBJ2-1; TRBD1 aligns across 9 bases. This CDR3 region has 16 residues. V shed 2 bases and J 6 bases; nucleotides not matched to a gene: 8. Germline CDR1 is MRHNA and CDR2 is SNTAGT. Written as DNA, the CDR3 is TGTGCCAGCAGTGACGGTATCAACAGGGGGCCCAATGAGCAGTTCTTC. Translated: CASSDGINRGPNEQFF.

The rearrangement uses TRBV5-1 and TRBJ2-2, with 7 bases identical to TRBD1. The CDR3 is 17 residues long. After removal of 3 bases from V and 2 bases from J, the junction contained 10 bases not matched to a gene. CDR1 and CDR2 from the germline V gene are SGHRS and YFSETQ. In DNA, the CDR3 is TGCGCCAGCAGCTGGACGACAGGGCGAGATAACACCGGGGAGCTGTTTTTT. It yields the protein CASSWTTGRDNTGELFF.

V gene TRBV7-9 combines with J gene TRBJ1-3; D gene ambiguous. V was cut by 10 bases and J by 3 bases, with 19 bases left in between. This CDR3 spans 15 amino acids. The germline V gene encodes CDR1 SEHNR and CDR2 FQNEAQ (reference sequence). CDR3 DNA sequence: TGTGCCAACGGAAGAGGGTCGTCCAATGGAAACACCATATATTTT. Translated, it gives CANGRGSSNGNTIYF.

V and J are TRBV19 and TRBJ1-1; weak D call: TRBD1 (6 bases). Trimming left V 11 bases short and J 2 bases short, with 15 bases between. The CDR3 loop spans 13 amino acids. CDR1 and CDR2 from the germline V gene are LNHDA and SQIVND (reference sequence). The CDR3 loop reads CAVEQGGNTEAFF. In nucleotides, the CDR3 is TGTGCCGTTGAACAGGGTGGTAACACTGAAGCTTTCTTT.

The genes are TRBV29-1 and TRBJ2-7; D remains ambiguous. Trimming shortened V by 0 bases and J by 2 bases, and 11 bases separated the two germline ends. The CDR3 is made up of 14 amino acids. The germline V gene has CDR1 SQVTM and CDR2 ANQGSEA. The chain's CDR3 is CSVEDSVRPYEQYF. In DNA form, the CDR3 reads TGCAGCGTTGAAGATTCGGTACGCCCCTACGAGCAGTACTTC.